The 25 T cell receptor beta chains given below trace back to one sample, sequenced in a study of T cells after yellow fever vaccination (dated by TCRdb to about 2019). Read against the paper, the sample's treatment or condition label means: live attenuated yellow fever vaccine strain. Preparation of the library involved 5' RACE. The instrument was an Illumina NovaSeq 6000. In-frame beta chains were kept once TCRdb had trimmed the public reads at Q25 with fastp and called clones with MiXCR. Each CDR3 protein appears once, grouped with its most common genes and DNA. In this sample the table shows 14,000 or so distinct CDR3 sequences, 6% to 9.5% of which occur a single time. The ten largest make up about 1.6% of the sample. The material was PBMCs, either bulk or a sorted T-cell subset (CD4+, CD8+, memory, or dextramer-sorted; not recorded which), obtained on the day of the yellow fever booster vaccination. These receptors all stem from a man aged 18 to 30 who received the YFV17D yellow fever vaccine.

This clonotype was found many times. The V gene is TRBV2, the J gene TRBJ2-4; TRBD2 matches at 12 bases. CDR1 is SNHLY, CDR2 FYNNEI, per germline. The length of the CDR3 is 18 residues. Unmatched junction bases numbered 10, after V lost 7 bases and J lost 0 bases. CDR3 sequence (DNA): TGTGCCAGCAACCAACTAGCGGGGGGCTACAAAGCCAAAAACATTCAGTACTTC. This gives the protein CASNQLAGGYKAKNIQYF. The whole variable domain, remainder taken from reference TRBV2 and TRBJ2-4, is EPEVTQTPSHQVTQMGQEVILRCVPISNHLYFYWYRQILGQKVEFLVSFYNNEISEKSEIFDDQFSVERPDGSNFTLKIRSTKLEDSAMYFCASNQLAGGYKAKNIQYFGAGTRLSVL.

By proportion, this clonotype is medium-sized. The chain employs TRBV2 and TRBJ2-3; 8 bases line up with TRBD1. The CDR3 is 12 residues long. From germline, CDR1 is SNHLY and CDR2 FYNNEI. The junction had 2 bases not matched to a gene; V was cut back by 10 bases and J by 2 bases. The CDR3 here is CATDRDTDTQYF. Here the CDR3 DNA reads TGTGCCACGGACAGGGACACAGATACGCAGTATTTT.

This clonotype came up many times. The chain links TRBV6-5 to TRBJ1-5; 9 nucleotides line up with TRBD1. Trimming at V came to 5 bases and at J to 1 base, leaving 3 bases not matched to a gene. Germline V CDR1 and CDR2: MNHEY, SVGAGI. The CDR3 runs to 15 residues. The DNA for the CDR3 is TGTGCCAGCAGTATCGGACAGGGGAGCAATCAGCCCCAGCATTTT. Amino acids: CASSIGQGSNQPQHF.

The chain recombines TRBV7-6 with TRBJ2-5; D may be TRBD2 (6 bases). This CDR3 region has 14 residues. V was pared by 6 bases and J by 4 bases, with 15 bases between. Per the germline V gene, CDR1 is SGHVS and CDR2 is FNYEAQ. The DNA for the CDR3 is TGTGCCAGCAGTGTGGGGCGGGGTTTAGAGACCCAGTACTTC. Translating gives CASSVGRGLETQYF.

At least ten counts were recorded for this clonotype. This chain uses TRBV10-3 with TRBJ2-2; D tentatively fits TRBD1 or TRBD2 (5 bases each). Deletions cut 2 bases from V and 1 base from J, with 17 bases between. In germline, CDR1 is ENHRY, CDR2 SYGVKD. This CDR3 has 18 residues. The DNA of the CDR3 is TGTGCCATCAGTGAGAACGTTGGTGGGGGAAGGAACACCGGGGAGCTGTTTTTT. Translating it yields CAISENVGGGRNTGELFF.

This clonotype was counted at least ten times. J is TRBJ1-1 and V is TRBV6-1; TRBD1 is a possible D gene (6 bases). The germline gives CDR1 MNHNS, CDR2 SASEGT. V was pared by 6 bases and J by 1 base, with 18 bases between. The CDR3 covers 16 residues. CDR3 sequence: CASSGEDQGGNTEAFF. CDR3 nucleotide sequence: TGTGCCAGCAGCGGAGAAGACCAAGGGGGGAACACTGAAGCTTTCTTT.

This clonotype occurred many times. The rearrangement uses TRBV7-2 and TRBJ2-2; D may be TRBD1 or TRBD2 (5 bases each). Per germline, CDR1 SGHTA and CDR2 FQGNSA. This CDR3 is 14 amino acids long. Trimming stripped 1 base from V and 6 bases from J, with 9 bases between. CDR3 bases: TGTGCCAGCAGCTTAGTGGGGGTATCCGGGGAGCTGTTTTTT. Translated: CASSLVGVSGELFF.

There are many counts of this clonotype. J is TRBJ2-3 and V is TRBV5-1; D is possibly TRBD2 (6 bases). The CDR3 totals 18 residues. Trimming removed 7 bases from V and 0 bases from J, with 24 bases in between. Per the germline V gene, CDR1 is SGHRS and CDR2 is YFSETQ. The CDR3 DNA reads as TGCGCCAGCCGGGGAGGCAGAGACCCCACTTCTAGCACAGATACGCAGTATTTT. It specifies CASRGGRDPTSSTDTQYF.

This clonotype showed up many times. V gene TRBV7-9 combines with J gene TRBJ2-2; D remains ambiguous. Germline V gives CDR1 SEHNR, CDR2 FQNEAQ (reference sequence). V was shortened by 3 bases and J by 2 bases, with 10 bases between the two germline ends. This CDR3 is built from 15 residues. Written as DNA, the CDR3 is TGTGCCAGCAGCTTTAGTATGATCAACACCGGGGAGCTGTTTTTT. Encoded protein: CASSFSMINTGELFF. Together with reference TRBV7-9 and TRBJ2-2, the CDR3 gives the full variable domain: DTGVSQNPRHKITKRGQNVTFRCDPISEHNRLYWYRQTLGQGPEFLTYFQNEAQLEKSRLLSDRFSAERPKGSFSTLEIQRTEQGDSAMYLCASSFSMINTGELFFGEGSRLTVL.

This clonotype was detected many times. V and J are TRBV7-2 and TRBJ1-5; maybe TRBD1 (5 bases). The CDR3 contains 16 residues. Per germline, CDR1 SGHTA and CDR2 FQGNSA. V lost 5 bases, J lost 6 bases, and 20 bases lay in between. The CDR3 DNA sequence: TGTGCCAGCAGCCCAAGCAGGGACGGAACGGCTCAGCCCCAGCATTTT. Encoded protein: CASSPSRDGTAQPQHF.

Ten or more counts support this clonotype. The V gene is TRBV28, the J gene TRBJ1-6; D perhaps matches TRBD1 (5 bases). V was clipped by 8 bases and J by 10 bases, with 12 bases between them. Germline CDR1 and CDR2: MDHEN and SYDVKM. The CDR3 has 12 residues. CDR3 DNA: TGTGCCAGCTGTCCAGGGAAATCACCCCTCCACTTT. Its protein is CASCPGKSPLHF.

This clonotype showed up many times. The chain joins TRBV4-2 to TRBJ2-7; 8 bases map to TRBD2. With 0 bases clipped from V and 4 bases from J, the junction kept 8 bases outside the gene matches. The CDR3 loop spans 16 amino acids. The germline gives CDR1 LGHNA, CDR2 YNFKEQ. CDR3 nucleotide sequence: TGTGCCAGCAGCCAAGATTTAACTAGCGGAGCTTACGAGCAGTACTTC. It is translated as CASSQDLTSGAYEQYF.

This clonotype counts as medium-sized. The chain has TRBV6-6 and TRBJ2-1; possibly TRBD1 for D (6 bases). The CDR3 totals 14 residues. V lost 10 bases to trimming and J lost 8 bases, with 21 bases between them. The germline gives CDR1 MNHNY, CDR2 SVGAGI (reference sequence). The CDR3: CATTVPGEYYEQFF. CDR3 sequence (DNA): TGTGCCACAACTGTGCCAGGGGAGTACTATGAGCAGTTCTTC.

Ten or more counts support this clonotype. V gene TRBV2 combines with J gene TRBJ1-1, with D unclear. This CDR3 region has 10 residues. The ends were cut back, 8 bases at V and 7 bases at J, with 8 bases in the middle. CDR1 and CDR2 from the germline V gene are SNHLY and FYNNEI. The CDR3 sequence is CASGESEAFF. The CDR3 nucleotides are TGTGCCAGCGGAGAGAGTGAAGCTTTCTTT.

The rearrangement joins TRBV5-1 to TRBJ2-1, with a possible D match to TRBD2 (5 bases). There are 14 residues in the CDR3. Trimming cost V 4 bases and J 2 bases, with 10 bases left between them. Germline CDR1 SGHRS, CDR2 YFSETQ. The CDR3 nucleotides are TGCGCCAGCAGCCAAACCGGGGCCTACAATGAGCAGTTCTTC. Encoded protein: CASSQTGAYNEQFF.

The chain links TRBV18 to TRBJ2-3, with TRBD1 matching 11 bases. The CDR3 totals 15 residues. Germline V gene lookup returns CDR1 KGHSH and CDR2 LQKENI. V shed 5 bases and J 1 base; nucleotides not matched to a gene: 2. CDR3 DNA: TGTGCCAGCTCAGCGGGACAGGGGGGCACAGATACGCAGTATTTT. Translating gives CASSAGQGGTDTQYF.

The chain carries TRBV11-2 and TRBJ2-3; D unresolved. The CDR3 totals 12 residues. CDR1 and CDR2 from the germline V gene are SGHAT and FQNNGV. V gave up 8 bases and J gave up 4 bases, with 10 bases separating them. CDR3 sequence reads: CASRAAPDTQYF. DNA for the CDR3: TGTGCCAGCCGCGCGGCGCCAGATACGCAGTATTTT.

This clonotype was seen ten or more times. The chain couples TRBV11-2 to TRBJ2-6; D ambiguous. V dropped 1 base and J dropped 8 bases, with 0 bases sitting between them. The CDR3 has 11 residues. CDR1 is SGHAT and CDR2 is FQNNGV in the germline V gene. The CDR3 protein is CASSLANVLTF. The CDR3 DNA reads as TGTGCCAGCAGCTTAGCCAACGTCCTGACTTTC.

This clonotype ranks as medium-sized. The CDR3 region has the DNA TGCGCCAGCAGCCAAGACTACAGGGAAAGGAGGGAGCTGTTTTTT. This encodes CASSQDYRERRELFF. This sequence joins TRBV4-3 and TRBJ2-2, with D possibly TRBD1 on 6 matching bases. The V gene lost 0 bases and the J gene lost 9 bases, with 14 bases spanning the gap. CDR1 is LGHNA, CDR2 YSLEER, per germline. This CDR3 region has 15 residues.

Many counts were recorded for this clonotype. The chain links TRBV6-6 to TRBJ2-5; D ambiguous. The germline CDR1 and CDR2 sequences are MNHNY and SVGAGI (reference sequence). V was trimmed by 0 bases and J by 4 bases, leaving 9 bases between them. This CDR3 comprises 14 residues. This CDR3 reads CASSYSRSGETQYF. The CDR3 nucleotides are TGTGCCAGCAGTTACTCACGGTCGGGAGAGACCCAGTACTTC.

In its sample, this clonotype was seen many times. The V call is TRBV15, the J call TRBJ1-5; no clear D gene. Looked up from germline, CDR1 is LNHNV and CDR2 is YYDKDF (reference sequence). The V and J ends lost 4 bases and 5 bases respectively, with 6 bases between them. CDR3 size: 12 residues. The CDR3 DNA sequence: TGTGCCACCAGCATTCAGGATCAGCCCCAGCATTTT. This gives the protein CATSIQDQPQHF.

This clonotype was seen many times. The genes are TRBV29-1 and TRBJ1-2, with 10 bases aligning to TRBD1. There are 14 residues in the CDR3. The V and J ends lost 6 bases and 6 bases, in that order; junction bases with no gene match: 10. The germline V gene encodes CDR1 SQVTM and CDR2 ANQGSEA. The CDR3, as DNA: TGCAGCGTAGAGGGACAGGGGCGGACGGATGGCTACACCTTC. Translating it yields CSVEGQGRTDGYTF.

In its sample, this clonotype was seen many times. This chain connects TRBV7-2 to TRBJ2-3; 11 positions agree with TRBD2. This CDR3 region has 16 residues. Germline V CDR1 and CDR2: SGHTA, FQGNSA. Trimming cost V 2 bases and J 2 bases; bases outside gene matches: 3. The CDR3 DNA follows: TGTGCCAGCAGCTTACTAGCGGGGGGACCCACAGATACGCAGTATTTT. It yields the protein CASSLLAGGPTDTQYF.

This clonotype is labeled medium-sized. The chain combines TRBV5-1 with TRBJ2-2; D gene uncertain. The length of the CDR3 is 13 residues. V was pared by 3 bases and J by 5 bases, with 8 bases between. Germline values: CDR1 SGHRS, CDR2 YFSETQ. CDR3: CASSSTLTGELFF. The CDR3, as DNA: TGCGCCAGCAGCTCCACTTTGACCGGGGAGCTGTTTTTT.

This clonotype was seen ten or more times. V is TRBV5-5 and J is TRBJ2-3; D call uncertain. This CDR3 is built from 14 residues. Germline CDR1 is SGHKS and CDR2 is YYEKEE (reference sequence). Trimming shortened V by 2 bases and J by 3 bases, and 10 bases separated the two germline ends. The CDR3 loop reads CASSFSPMTDTQYF. In DNA, the CDR3 is TGTGCCAGCAGCTTTAGCCCCATGACAGATACGCAGTATTTT.